The clone carrying this T cell receptor (beta chain) has more than one count but fewer than ten. The antigen remains unidentified. The data derive from a study of cytomegalovirus exposure and HLA in healthy donors. Overall study findings and caveats: Overall, 164 TCR beta chains were annotated as cytomegalovirus-associated. Several V segments, TRBV6-2 and TRBV6-3 among them, could not be told apart and were dropped.

The V gene's germline CDR1 is SGHNT and CDR2 YYREEE (reference sequence). This CDR3 has 11 residues. V was shortened by 5 bases and J by 9 bases, with 11 bases between the two germline ends. The PCR ran on 60 Vbeta and 13 Jbeta primers. Method: immunoSEQ multiplex PCR; TCRdb's copy keeps in-frame clones and lacks some. The sample has about 150,000 clones, roughly 72% seen once. Sequenced: PBMCs. This chain links TRBV5-4 with TRBJ1-1; a possible D gene is TRBD1 (5 bases). The sequence derives from a man between 40 and 49 years old in good health and CMV-seronegative. The CDR3 DNA sequence: TGTGCCAGCAGGTCGGGGGATAAAGCTTTCTTT. Protein: CASRSGDKAFF.